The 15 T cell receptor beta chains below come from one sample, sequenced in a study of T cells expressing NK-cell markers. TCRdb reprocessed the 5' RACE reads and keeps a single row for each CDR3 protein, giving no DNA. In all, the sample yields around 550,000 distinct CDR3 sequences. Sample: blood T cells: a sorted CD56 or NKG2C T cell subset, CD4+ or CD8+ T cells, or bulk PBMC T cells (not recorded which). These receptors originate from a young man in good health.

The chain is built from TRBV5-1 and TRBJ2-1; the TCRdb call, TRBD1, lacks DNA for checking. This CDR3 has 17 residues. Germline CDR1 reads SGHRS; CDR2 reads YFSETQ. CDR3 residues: CASSLKIRDRDYNEQFF.

The CDR3 protein is CASINTITDTQYF. The chain has TRBV12-3 or TRBV12-4 and TRBJ2-3. The CDR3 loop spans 13 amino acids.

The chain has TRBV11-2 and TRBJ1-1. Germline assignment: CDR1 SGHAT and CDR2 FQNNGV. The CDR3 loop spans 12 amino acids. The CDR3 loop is CASSSWGTEAFF.

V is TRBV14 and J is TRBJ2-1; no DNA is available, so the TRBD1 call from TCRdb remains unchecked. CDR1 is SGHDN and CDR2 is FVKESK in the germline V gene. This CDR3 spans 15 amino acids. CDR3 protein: CASSPGQGVVWEQFF.

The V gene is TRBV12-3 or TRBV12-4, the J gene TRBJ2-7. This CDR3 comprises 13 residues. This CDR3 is CASNARLTDEQYF.

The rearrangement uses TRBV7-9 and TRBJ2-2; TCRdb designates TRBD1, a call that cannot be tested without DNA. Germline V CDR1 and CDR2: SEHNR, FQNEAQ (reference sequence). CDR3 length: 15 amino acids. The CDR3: CASSKQDSYTGELFF.

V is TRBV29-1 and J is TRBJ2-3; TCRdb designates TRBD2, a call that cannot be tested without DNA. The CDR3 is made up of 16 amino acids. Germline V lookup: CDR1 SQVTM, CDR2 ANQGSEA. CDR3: CSVGALGWEVGDTQYF.

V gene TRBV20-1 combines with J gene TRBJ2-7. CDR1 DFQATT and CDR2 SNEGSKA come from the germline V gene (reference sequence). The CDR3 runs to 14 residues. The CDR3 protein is CSARATLTPNEQYF.

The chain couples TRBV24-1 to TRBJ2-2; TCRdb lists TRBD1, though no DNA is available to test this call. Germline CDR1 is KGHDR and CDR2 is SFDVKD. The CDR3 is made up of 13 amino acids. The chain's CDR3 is CATSWDRAGELFF.

The CDR3 reads CSAPGQGAAGELFF. The V call is TRBV20-1, the J call TRBJ2-2; there is no DNA to check the TCRdb D call of TRBD1. Germline-derived CDR1 and CDR2 are DFQATT and SNEGSKA (reference sequence). The CDR3 has 14 amino acids.

CDR3 loop: CASSSRGTGTSGANVLTF. V is TRBV6-2 or TRBV6-3 and J is TRBJ2-6; the D gene TCRdb calls, TRBD1, cannot be checked with no DNA. The CDR3 is made up of 18 amino acids. Germline loops: CDR1 MNHEY, CDR2 SVGEGT.

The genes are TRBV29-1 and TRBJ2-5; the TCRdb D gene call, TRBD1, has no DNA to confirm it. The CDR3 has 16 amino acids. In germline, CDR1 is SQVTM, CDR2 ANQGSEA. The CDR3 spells CSVDTGTGIDQETQYF.

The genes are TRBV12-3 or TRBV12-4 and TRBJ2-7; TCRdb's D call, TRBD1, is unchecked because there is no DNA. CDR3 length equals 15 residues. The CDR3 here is CASSPQGGASGEQYF.

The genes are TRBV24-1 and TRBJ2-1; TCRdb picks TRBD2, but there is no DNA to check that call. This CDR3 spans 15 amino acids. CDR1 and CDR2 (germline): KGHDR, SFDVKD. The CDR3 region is CATQTSGSSYNEQFF.

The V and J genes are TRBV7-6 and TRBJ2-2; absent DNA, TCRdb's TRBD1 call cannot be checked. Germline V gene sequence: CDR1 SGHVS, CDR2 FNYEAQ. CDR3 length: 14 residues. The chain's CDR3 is CASSLGAGAGELFF.